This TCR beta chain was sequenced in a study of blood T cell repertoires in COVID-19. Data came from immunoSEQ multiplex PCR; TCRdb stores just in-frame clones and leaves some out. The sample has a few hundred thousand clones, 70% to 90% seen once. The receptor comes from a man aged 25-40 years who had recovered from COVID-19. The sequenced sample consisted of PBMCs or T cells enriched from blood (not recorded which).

CDR3 in DNA: TGTGCCAGCAGAGACAGGACGAACACTGAAGCTTTCTTT. Protein product: CASRDRTNTEAFF. This chain joins TRBV14 and TRBJ1-1; weak D call: TRBD1 (6 bases). This CDR3 region has 13 residues. From germline, CDR1 is SGHDN and CDR2 FVKESK. With 6 bases removed from V and 1 base from J, the gap between germline ends came to 9 bases.